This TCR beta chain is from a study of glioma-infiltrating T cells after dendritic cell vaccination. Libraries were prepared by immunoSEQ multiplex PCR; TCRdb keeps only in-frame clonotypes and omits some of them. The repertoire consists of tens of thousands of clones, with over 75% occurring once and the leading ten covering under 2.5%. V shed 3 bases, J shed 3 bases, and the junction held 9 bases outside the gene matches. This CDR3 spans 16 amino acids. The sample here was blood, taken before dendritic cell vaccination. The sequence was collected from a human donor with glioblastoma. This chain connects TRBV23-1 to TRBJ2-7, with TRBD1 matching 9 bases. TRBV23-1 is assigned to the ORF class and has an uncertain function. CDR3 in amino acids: CASSHPPGTGFYEQYF. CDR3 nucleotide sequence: TGCGCCAGCAGTCACCCCCCCGGGACAGGGTTCTACGAGCAGTACTTC.